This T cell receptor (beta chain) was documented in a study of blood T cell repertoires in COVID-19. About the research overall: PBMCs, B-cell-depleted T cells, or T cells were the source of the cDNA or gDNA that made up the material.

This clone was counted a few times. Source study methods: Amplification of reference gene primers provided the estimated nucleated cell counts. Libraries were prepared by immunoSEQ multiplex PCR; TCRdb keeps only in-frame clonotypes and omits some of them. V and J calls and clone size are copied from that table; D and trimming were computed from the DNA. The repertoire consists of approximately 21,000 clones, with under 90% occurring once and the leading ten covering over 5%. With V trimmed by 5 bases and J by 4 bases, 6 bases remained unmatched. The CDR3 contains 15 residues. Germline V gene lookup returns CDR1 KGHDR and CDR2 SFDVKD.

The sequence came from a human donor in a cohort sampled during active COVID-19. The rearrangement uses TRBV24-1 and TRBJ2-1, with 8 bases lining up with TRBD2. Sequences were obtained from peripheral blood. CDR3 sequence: CATSAGGTSYNEQFF. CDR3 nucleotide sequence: TGTGCCACCAGTGCGGGGGGGACTAGTTACAATGAGCAGTTCTTC.